A selection of T cell receptor beta chains follows, all from one sample in a study of blood T cell repertoires in COVID-19. Sequenced by immunoSEQ multiplex PCR; TCRdb stores in-frame clones only, minus some. The sample yields about 190,000 clones, 76% seen once. The specimen sequenced was PBMCs or T cells enriched from blood (not recorded which). The receptors come from a woman aged 45-59 years with acute COVID-19. CDR3s include the opening cysteine and the closing phenylalanine or tryptophan. D genes are given only for firm matches. The size entry is marked missing in some rows and otherwise reads once, few, many or a size class.

v_gene	j_gene	d_gene	abundance	CDR3nt	CDR3aa
TRBV4-3	TRBJ1-1	NA	NA	TGCGCCAGCAGCCAAGTAAAGAGGGTGCCCATACAAGCTTTCTTT	CASSQVKRVPIQAFF
TRBV19	TRBJ1-5	TRBD1	NA	TGTGCCAGTAGTATTTTCGGGACAGGGGTCAATCAGCCCCAGCATTTT	CASSIFGTGVNQPQHF
TRBV29-1	TRBJ2-3	NA	NA	TGCAGCGCCACGCCGGGGAGCACAGATACGCAGTATTTT	CSATPGSTDTQYF
TRBV12-3/TRBV12-4	TRBJ1-2	NA	NA	TGTGCCAGCAGTTTAGGACAGGACTATGGCTACACCTTC	CASSLGQDYGYTF
TRBV4-1	TRBJ2-5	TRBD2	NA	TGCGCCAGCAGCCATGGCGCTAGCGGGGGAGATCAAGAGACCCAGTACTTC	CASSHGASGGDQETQYF
TRBV12-3/TRBV12-4	TRBJ1-5	TRBD1	NA	TGTGCCAGCAGCTTAACAGGGGGGCAGCCCCAGCATTTT	CASSLTGGQPQHF
TRBV18	TRBJ1-2	TRBD1	NA	TGTGCCAGCTCACCCGGACAGGGGAGCTATGGCTACACCTTC	CASSPGQGSYGYTF
TRBV6-4	TRBJ2-3	NA	NA	TGTGCCAGCAGTGCGGTCTCCCACACAGATACGCAGTATTTT	CASSAVSHTDTQYF
TRBV24-1	TRBJ2-3	TRBD1	NA	TGTGCCACCGCCCCCGGACAGGGGACGGGGGATACGCAGTATTTT	CATAPGQGTGDTQYF
TRBV10-3	TRBJ1-2	TRBD1	NA	TGTGCCATCACCACCGGGACAGATAACTATGGCTACACCTTC	CAITTGTDNYGYTF
TRBV6-5	TRBJ2-2	TRBD1	NA	TGTGCCAGCAGTTCGGGACAGGGAAGAAAGACCGGGGAGCTGTTTTTT	CASSSGQGRKTGELFF
TRBV11-2	TRBJ2-5	TRBD2	NA	TGTGCCAGCAGCTCGATGGGGAGGGCCAGGGCGGAGAAGACCCAGTACTTC	CASSSMGRARAEKTQYF
TRBV27	TRBJ2-3	TRBD2	NA	TGTGCCAGCAGTTTGCCAACTAGCGGGGGGGCCTCAGATACGCAGTATTTT	CASSLPTSGGASDTQYF
TRBV9	TRBJ2-3	TRBD2	once	TGTGCCAGCAGCGGACTAGCGGGGGCCGCGGTGGGCACAGATACGCAGTATTTT	CASSGLAGAAVGTDTQYF
TRBV5-1	TRBJ2-1	TRBD2	NA	TGCGCCAGCAGCAATAGCGGGGGACGGGGTTCTGAGCAGTTCTTC	CASSNSGGRGSEQFF
TRBV3-1/TRBV3-2	TRBJ2-2	NA	NA	TGTGCCAGCAGCCAAGATCGCGACACCGGGGAGCTGTTTTTT	CASSQDRDTGELFF
TRBV5-1	TRBJ2-3	NA	NA	TGCGCCAGCAGCTTGTGGGGACTTAGCACAGATACGCAGTATTTT	CASSLWGLSTDTQYF
TRBV12-5	TRBJ1-1	NA	NA	TGTGCTAGTGGTAACGACAGGACCACTGAAGCTTTCTTT	CASGNDRTTEAFF
TRBV9	TRBJ1-6	NA	NA	TGTGCCAGCAGCCAAGGGGGTAGTTTCCCCCTCCACTTT	CASSQGGSFPLHF
TRBV4-1	TRBJ1-2	TRBD1	NA	TGCGCCAGCAGCGATTCCGGGGACAGCAGATACTATGGCTACACCTTC	CASSDSGDSRYYGYTF
TRBV7-9	TRBJ1-3	TRBD1	NA	TGTGCCAGCAGCTTTGGGACAGGGGAAGGAAACACCATATATTTT	CASSFGTGEGNTIYF
TRBV4-3	TRBJ2-1	NA	once	TGCGCCAGCAGCCAAGTCCAGCGGCGGACCTACAATGAGCAGTTCTTC	CASSQVQRRTYNEQFF
TRBV28	TRBJ1-5	NA	NA	TGTGCCAGCAGTTTAGGTCTCAGGGTTGAGCAGCCCCAGCATTTT	CASSLGLRVEQPQHF
TRBV5-6	TRBJ1-5	NA	NA	TGTGCCAGCAAGGTCAGCAACAGGGACCAGCCCCAGCATTTT	CASKVSNRDQPQHF
TRBV24-1	TRBJ1-2	TRBD1	once	TGTGCCACCAGTGATCCGGGACAGTTCTATGGCTACACCTTC	CATSDPGQFYGYTF
TRBV24-1	TRBJ1-5	TRBD1	NA	TGTGCCACCAGTGATGCCGGGACAGGGAAAAATCAGCCCCAGCATTTT	CATSDAGTGKNQPQHF
TRBV19	TRBJ2-2	NA	NA	TGTGCCAGTAGTTCTATCCCCACAGGCCTATCGAACACCGGGGAGCTGTTTTTT	CASSSIPTGLSNTGELFF
TRBV7-9	TRBJ2-3	NA	NA	TGTGCCAGCGGGGGGGGCGATACGCAGTATTTT	CASGGGDTQYF
TRBV18	TRBJ2-5	TRBD1	once	TGTGCCAGCTCACGACAGGGTAACGGGGAGACCCAGTACTTC	CASSRQGNGETQYF